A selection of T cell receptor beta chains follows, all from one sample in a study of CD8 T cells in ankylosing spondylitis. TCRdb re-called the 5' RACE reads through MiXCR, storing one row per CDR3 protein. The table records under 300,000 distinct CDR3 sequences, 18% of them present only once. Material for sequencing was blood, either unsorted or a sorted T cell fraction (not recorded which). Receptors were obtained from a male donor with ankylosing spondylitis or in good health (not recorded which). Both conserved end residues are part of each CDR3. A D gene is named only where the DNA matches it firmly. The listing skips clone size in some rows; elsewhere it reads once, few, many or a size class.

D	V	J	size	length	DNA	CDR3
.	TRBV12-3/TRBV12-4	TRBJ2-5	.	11	TGTGCCAGCAGGCTAGCGGAGACCCAGTACTTC	CASRLAETQYF
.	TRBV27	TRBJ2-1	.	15	TGTGCCAGCAGTTTATTCGGGGTGCATAACAATGAGCAGTTCTTC	CASSLFGVHNNEQFF
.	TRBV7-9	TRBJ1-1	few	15	TGTGCCAGCAGCTCACCCCCGAGCCTGAACACTGAAGCTTTCTTT	CASSSPPSLNTEAFF
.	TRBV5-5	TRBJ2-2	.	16	TGTGCCAGCAGCTTGGGAAGGGGAGCGGACACCGGGGAGCTGTTTTTT	CASSLGRGADTGELFF
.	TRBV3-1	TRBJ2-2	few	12	TGTGCCAGCAGCCAAATGAACGGGGAGCTGTTTTTT	CASSQMNGELFF
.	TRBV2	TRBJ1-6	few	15	TGTGCCAGCAGTGAAGAAGGGACTTTTAATTCACCCCTCCACTTT	CASSEEGTFNSPLHF
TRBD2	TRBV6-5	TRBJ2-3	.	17	TGTGCCAGCAGTTACTCTAGCGGGAGAAGGGGGGCGGGTACGCAGTATTTT	CASSYSSGRRGAGTQYF
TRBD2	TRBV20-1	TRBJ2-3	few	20	TGCAGTGCTATCGCTTCGGGACTAGCGGGAACAGGGTCCAGTCCCGATACGCAGTATTTT	CSAIASGLAGTGSSPDTQYF
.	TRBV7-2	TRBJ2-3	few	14	TGTGCCAGCAGCCCAAGCGGGTTCACAGATACGCAGTATTTT	CASSPSGFTDTQYF
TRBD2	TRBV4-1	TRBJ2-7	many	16	TGCGCCAGCAGCCACGAACCGGGACTAGTTTACTACGAGCAGTACTTC	CASSHEPGLVYYEQYF
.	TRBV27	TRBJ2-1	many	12	TGTGCCAGCACTACTAGCTACAATGAGCAGTTCTTC	CASTTSYNEQFF
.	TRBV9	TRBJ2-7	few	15	TGTGCCAGCAGCGTAGGAAGCCTAGCGTCGTACGAGCAGTACTTC	CASSVGSLASYEQYF
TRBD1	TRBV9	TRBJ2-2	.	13	TGTGCCAGCAGCTGGGACAGTCCCGGGGAGCTGTTTTTT	CASSWDSPGELFF
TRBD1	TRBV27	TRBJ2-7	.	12	TGTGCCAGCAGAAACAGGGGCTACGAGCAGTACTTC	CASRNRGYEQYF
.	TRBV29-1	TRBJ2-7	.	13	TGCAGCGTTGAAGAACTAGGAGCCTACGAGCAGTACTTC	CSVEELGAYEQYF